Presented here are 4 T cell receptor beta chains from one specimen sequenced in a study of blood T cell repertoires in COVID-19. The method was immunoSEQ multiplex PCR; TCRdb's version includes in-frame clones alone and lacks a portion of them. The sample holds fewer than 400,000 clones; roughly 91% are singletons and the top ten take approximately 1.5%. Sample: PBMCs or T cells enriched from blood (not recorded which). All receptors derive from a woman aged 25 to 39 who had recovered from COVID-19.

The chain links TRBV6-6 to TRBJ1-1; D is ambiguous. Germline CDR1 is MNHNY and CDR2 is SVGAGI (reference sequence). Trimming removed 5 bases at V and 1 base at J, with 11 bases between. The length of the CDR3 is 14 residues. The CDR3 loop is CASSPRVRNTEAFF. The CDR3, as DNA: TGTGCCAGCAGTCCGAGGGTCAGGAACACTGAAGCTTTCTTT.

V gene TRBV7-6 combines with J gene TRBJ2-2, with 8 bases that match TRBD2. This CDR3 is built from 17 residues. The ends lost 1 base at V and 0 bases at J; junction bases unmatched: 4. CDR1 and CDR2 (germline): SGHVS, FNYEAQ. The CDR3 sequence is CASSLEGLGSNTGELFF. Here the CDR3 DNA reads TGTGCCAGCAGCTTAGAGGGACTAGGCTCGAACACCGGGGAGCTGTTTTTT.

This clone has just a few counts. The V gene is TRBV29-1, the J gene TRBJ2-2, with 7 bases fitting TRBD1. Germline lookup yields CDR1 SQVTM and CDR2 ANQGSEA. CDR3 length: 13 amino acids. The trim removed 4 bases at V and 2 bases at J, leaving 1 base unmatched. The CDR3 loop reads CSVGDRNTGELFF. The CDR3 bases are TGCAGCGTTGGGGACAGAAACACCGGGGAGCTGTTTTTT.

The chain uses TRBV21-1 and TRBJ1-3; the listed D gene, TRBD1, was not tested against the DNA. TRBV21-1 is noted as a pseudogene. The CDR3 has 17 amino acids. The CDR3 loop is CASSKEGTYSSGNTIYF. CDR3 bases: TGTGCCAGCAGCAAAGAGGGGACATACAGCTCTGGAAACACCATATATTTT.